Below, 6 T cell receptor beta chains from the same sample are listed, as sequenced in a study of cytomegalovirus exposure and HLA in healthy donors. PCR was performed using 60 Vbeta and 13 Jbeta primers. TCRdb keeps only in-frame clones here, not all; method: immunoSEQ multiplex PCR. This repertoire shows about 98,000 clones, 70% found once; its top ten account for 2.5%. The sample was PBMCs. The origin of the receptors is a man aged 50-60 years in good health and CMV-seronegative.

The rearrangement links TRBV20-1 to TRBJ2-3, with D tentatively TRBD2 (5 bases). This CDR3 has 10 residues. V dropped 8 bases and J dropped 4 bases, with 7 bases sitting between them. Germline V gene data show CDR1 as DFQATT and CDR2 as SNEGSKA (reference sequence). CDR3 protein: CSIAPDTQYF. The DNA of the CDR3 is TGCAGTATAGCGCCAGATACGCAGTATTTT.

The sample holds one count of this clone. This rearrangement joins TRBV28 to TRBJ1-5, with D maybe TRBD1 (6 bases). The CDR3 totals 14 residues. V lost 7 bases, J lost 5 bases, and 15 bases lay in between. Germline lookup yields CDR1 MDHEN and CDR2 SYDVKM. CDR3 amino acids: CASNPTGRDQPQHF. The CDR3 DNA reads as TGTGCCAGCAATCCAACAGGGAGGGATCAGCCCCAGCATTTT.

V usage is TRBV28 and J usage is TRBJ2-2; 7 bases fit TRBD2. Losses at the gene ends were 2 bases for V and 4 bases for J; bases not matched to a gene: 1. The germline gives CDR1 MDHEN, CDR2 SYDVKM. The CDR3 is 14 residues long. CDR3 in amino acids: CASSLAGVTGELFF. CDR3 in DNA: TGTGCCAGCAGTTTAGCGGGGGTCACCGGGGAGCTGTTTTTT.

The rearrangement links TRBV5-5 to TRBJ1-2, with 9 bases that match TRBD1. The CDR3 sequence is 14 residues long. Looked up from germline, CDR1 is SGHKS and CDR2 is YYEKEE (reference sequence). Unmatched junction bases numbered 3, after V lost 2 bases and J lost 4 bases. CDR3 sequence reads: CASSFGTGPYGYTF. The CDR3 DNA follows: TGTGCCAGCAGCTTCGGGACAGGGCCCTATGGCTACACCTTC.

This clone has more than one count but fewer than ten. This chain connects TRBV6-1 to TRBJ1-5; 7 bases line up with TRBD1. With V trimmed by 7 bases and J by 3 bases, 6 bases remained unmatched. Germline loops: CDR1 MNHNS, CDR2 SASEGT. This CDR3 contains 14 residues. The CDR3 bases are TGTGCCAGCAACCCGACAGGGTCCAATCAGCCCCAGCATTTT. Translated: CASNPTGSNQPQHF.

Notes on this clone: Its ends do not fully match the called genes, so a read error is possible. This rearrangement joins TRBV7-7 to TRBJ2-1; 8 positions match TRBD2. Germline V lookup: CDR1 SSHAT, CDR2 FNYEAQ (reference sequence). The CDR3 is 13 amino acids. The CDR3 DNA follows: TGTGCTAGCAGCCCGAACCCCGGGACTAGATTGTTCTTC. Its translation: CASSPNPGTRLFF.